Below, 24 T cell receptor beta chains from the same sample are listed, as sequenced in a study of blood T cell repertoires in COVID-19. TCRdb's table, derived via immunoSEQ multiplex PCR, lists solely in-frame clones and lacks some. The table has fewer than 300,000 clones, around 84% seen once. What was sequenced was peripheral blood. These receptor sequences come from a human donor with COVID-19, enrolled during active disease. The donor label of this sample is uncertain.

The J gene is TRBJ1-2, the V gene TRBV28, with a possible D match to TRBD1 (6 bases). Germline V gene data show CDR1 as MDHEN and CDR2 as SYDVKM. The V gene lost 6 bases and the J gene lost 3 bases, with 17 bases spanning the gap. The CDR3 has 15 residues. The CDR3 here is CASSPGRGGYYGYTF. The CDR3 nucleotides read TGTGCCAGCAGCCCGGGCAGGGGTGGTTACTATGGCTACACCTTC.

The J gene is TRBJ2-5, the V gene TRBV28; 7 bases are a match to TRBD1. Germline trimming cut 6 bases from V and 2 bases from J; bases unmatched to any gene: 9. Germline V lookup: CDR1 MDHEN, CDR2 SYDVKM. CDR3 size: 15 residues. CDR3 sequence reads: CASSHGTALQETQYF. CDR3 sequence (DNA): TGTGCCAGCAGCCACGGGACAGCCCTACAAGAGACCCAGTACTTC.

The chain employs TRBV3-1 (or the pseudogene TRBV3-2) and TRBJ2-7; 9 nucleotides agree with TRBD1. The CDR3 is 18 residues long. The germline V gene encodes CDR1 LGHDT and CDR2 YNNKEL (reference sequence). Germline trimming cut 3 bases from V and 0 bases from J; bases unmatched to any gene: 12. CDR3: CASSQGSRGQGNSYEQYF. CDR3 in DNA: TGTGCCAGCAGCCAGGGGTCGAGGGGACAGGGAAACTCCTACGAGCAGTACTTC.

This clone was observed a few times. The J gene is TRBJ1-2, the V gene TRBV20-1; 8 nucleotides align to TRBD1. The germline CDR1 and CDR2 sequences are DFQATT and SNEGSKA (reference sequence). After removal of 5 bases from V and 13 bases from J, the junction contained 9 bases not matched to a gene. This CDR3 region has 11 residues. CDR3 sequence (DNA): TGCAGTGCTGGAGGGACAGGCGGGTGCACCTTC. This sequence encodes CSAGGTGGCTF.

On this clone: The CDR3 end shows no conserved phenylalanine or tryptophan, and so a read error is likely. The DNA is omitted, as the CDR3 cannot be located on it reliably, and the CDR3 follows TCRdb's listing. The rearrangement links TRBV24-1 to TRBJ1-4; no DNA check was done on the table's D call, TRBD1. Germline V gene sequence: CDR1 KGHDR, CDR2 SFDVKD. Termini included, the CDR3 measures 13 amino acids. CDR3 amino acids: CATSDLLDRPKRV.

For this clone: Germline and junction disagree at one end, which may indicate a read error. The rearrangement uses TRBV7-7 and TRBJ2-2; weak D call: TRBD2 (6 bases). This CDR3 has 17 residues. The germline CDR1 and CDR2 sequences are SSHAT and FNYEAQ (reference sequence). The CDR3 DNA sequence: TGTGCTAGCAGCTTAGTAGCGGCAAGGAAGAACACCGGGGAGCTGTTTTTT. Amino acids: CASSLVAARKNTGELFF.

The rearrangement links TRBV6-5 to TRBJ1-1; 9 bases align to TRBD1. The junction had 11 bases not matched to a gene; V was cut back by 7 bases and J by 5 bases. The CDR3 loop spans 15 amino acids. Germline CDR1 MNHEY, CDR2 SVGAGI. CDR3 coding DNA: TGTGCCAGCACCTTTACGTGGACAGGGGAAACTGAAGCTTTCTTT. This encodes CASTFTWTGETEAFF.

The chain couples TRBV6-4 to TRBJ1-5, with D possibly TRBD1 on 6 matching bases. V was clipped by 2 bases and J by 0 bases, with 17 bases between them. This CDR3 region has 18 residues. The V gene's germline CDR1 is MRHNA and CDR2 SNTAGT. DNA for the CDR3: TGTGCCAGCAGTGACAGGGGGGGCGCGGGTTTTAGCAATCAGCCCCAGCATTTT. Translating it yields CASSDRGGAGFSNQPQHF.

The chain joins TRBV30 to TRBJ1-2; D unresolved. CDR3 size: 12 residues. Trimming removed 0 bases at V and 9 bases at J, with 11 bases between. The germline V gene encodes CDR1 GTSNPN and CDR2 SVGIG (reference sequence). In nucleotides, the CDR3 is TGTGCCTGGAGTGTGGAGGGTATTAGCTACACCTTC. It translates to CAWSVEGISYTF.

The rearrangement uses TRBV6-5 and TRBJ2-3, with 9 positions matching TRBD1. CDR3 size: 15 residues. Losses at the gene ends were 11 bases for V and 6 bases for J; bases not matched to a gene: 15. Germline values: CDR1 MNHEY, CDR2 SVGAGI. The CDR3 coding sequence is TGTGCCTCACTTGGGTTTGGACAGGGGACCGATACGCAGTATTTT. Amino acids: CASLGFGQGTDTQYF.

Here the CDR3 reads CASSLLLGQEAEAFF. The CDR3 region has the DNA TGCGCCAGCAGCTTACTCCTAGGCCAGGAGGCTGAAGCTTTCTTT. This chain uses TRBV5-1 with TRBJ1-1; D is ambiguous. V was trimmed by 2 bases and J by 6 bases, leaving 17 bases between them. Germline V lookup: CDR1 SGHRS, CDR2 YFSETQ. This CDR3 region has 15 residues.

This clone was observed many times. The rearrangement uses TRBV7-9 and TRBJ2-1; 14 positions agree with TRBD2. The trim removed 3 bases at V and 9 bases at J, leaving 4 bases unmatched. The CDR3 is 15 residues long. CDR1 and CDR2 (germline): SEHNR, FQNEAQ (reference sequence). The CDR3 nucleotides read TGTGCCAGCAGCTTCAGGACTAGCGGGAGGAGTGAGCAGTTCTTC. This translates into CASSFRTSGRSEQFF.

This chain uses TRBV28 with TRBJ1-1, with TRBD1 as a possible D gene (6 bases). This CDR3 has 15 residues. Germline CDR1 MDHEN, CDR2 SYDVKM. Trimming took off 9 bases at V and 6 bases at J, with 23 bases between the two ends. CDR3 sequence (DNA): TGTGCCAGTCGGGGGGACGTTGGGGGACACGCTGAAGCTTTCTTT. This sequence encodes CASRGDVGGHAEAFF.

The chain is built from TRBV4-1 and TRBJ2-3; D gene uncertain. The V end lost 2 bases, the J end lost 5 bases, and 8 bases lay between the germline ends. The CDR3 has 13 residues. CDR1 is MGHRA, CDR2 YSYEKL, per germline. The CDR3 here is CASSQSHVDTQYF. In nucleotides, the CDR3 is TGCGCCAGCAGCCAATCCCATGTAGATACGCAGTATTTT.

J is TRBJ2-2 and V is TRBV28, with D possibly matching TRBD2 (6 bases). The CDR3 sequence is 16 residues long. Trimming shortened V by 1 base and J by 4 bases, and 13 bases separated the two germline ends. Looked up from germline, CDR1 is MDHEN and CDR2 is SYDVKM. This CDR3 reads CASSLYVSGGTGELFF. As DNA, the CDR3 is TGTGCCAGCAGTTTATACGTCTCCGGGGGCACCGGGGAGCTGTTTTTT.

The chain has TRBV9 and TRBJ1-1; D not resolved. Germline V gene sequence: CDR1 SGDLS, CDR2 YYNGEE. V dropped 0 bases and J dropped 3 bases, with 12 bases sitting between them. This CDR3 has 15 residues. CDR3 DNA: TGTGCCAGCAGCGTAGATGCGGGGAGGGACACTGAAGCTTTCTTT. This codes for CASSVDAGRDTEAFF. The full variable domain, with the rest looked up from reference TRBV9 and TRBJ1-1, is DSGVTQTPKHLITATGQRVTLRCSPRSGDLSVYWYQQSLDQGLQFLIQYYNGEERAKGNILERFSAQQFPDLHSELNLSSLELGDSALYFCASSVDAGRDTEAFFGQGTRLTVV.

This rearrangement joins TRBV7-3 to TRBJ2-1, with 9 bases fitting TRBD2. This CDR3 region has 12 residues. Germline CDR1 is SGHTA and CDR2 is FQGTGA. V was pared by 5 bases and J by 11 bases, with 4 bases of the junction left unmatched. The CDR3 DNA is TGTGCCAGCAGCCCAGCGGGAGGAAAGCAGTTCTTC. This encodes CASSPAGGKQFF. Full variable domain (rest looked up from reference TRBV7-3 and TRBJ2-1): GAGVSQTPSNKVTEKGKYVELRCDPISGHTALYWYRQSLGQGPEFLIYFQGTGAADDSGLPNDRFFAVRPEGSVSTLKIQRTERGDSAVYLCASSPAGGKQFFGPGTRLTVL.

V gene TRBV9 combines with J gene TRBJ1-1, with D tentatively TRBD1 (6 bases). Germline CDR1 and CDR2: SGDLS and YYNGEE. The CDR3 is 15 amino acids. Trimming cost V 4 bases and J 0 bases, with 13 bases left between them. CDR3 sequence reads: CASSRLGQMNTEAFF. The CDR3, as DNA: TGTGCCAGCAGCCGACTTGGACAGATGAACACTGAAGCTTTCTTT.

This chain uses TRBV28 with TRBJ2-5, with 10 bases matching TRBD1. V lost 7 bases and J lost 4; bases outside the gene matches: 6. The CDR3 consists of 14 residues. Looked up from germline, CDR1 is MDHEN and CDR2 is SYDVKM. CDR3 protein: CASKTGGASETQYF. Here the CDR3 DNA reads TGTGCCAGCAAGACAGGGGGCGCGTCAGAGACCCAGTACTTC.

The CDR3 DNA is TGCGCCAGCAGCTTGCCAGGGACAGACTACACCTTC. Protein product: CASSLPGTDYTF. The V call is TRBV5-1, the J call TRBJ1-2; the match to TRBD1 covers 7 bases. Per the germline V gene, CDR1 is SGHRS and CDR2 is YFSETQ. The V and J ends lost 1 base and 10 bases, in that order; junction bases with no gene match: 4. There are 12 residues in the CDR3.

V gene TRBV5-5 combines with J gene TRBJ2-5, with 16 bases identical to TRBD2. V was pared by 5 bases and J by 4 bases, with 8 bases of the junction left unmatched. The CDR3 sequence is 17 residues long. From germline, CDR1 is SGHKS and CDR2 YYEKEE (reference sequence). The CDR3 region has the DNA TGTGCCAGCAGTCTGGGACTAGCGGGAGGGGCGGGAGAGACCCAGTACTTC. This translates into CASSLGLAGGAGETQYF. Full variable domain (rest looked up from reference TRBV5-5 and TRBJ2-5): DAGVTQSPTHLIKTRGQQVTLRCSPISGHKSVSWYQQVLGQGPQFIFQYYEKEERGRGNFPDRFSARQFPNYSSELNVNALLLGDSALYLCASSLGLAGGAGETQYFGPGTRLLVL.

The chain joins TRBV19 to TRBJ2-7; TRBD1 aligns across 8 bases. CDR1 and CDR2 (germline): LNHDA, SQIVND (reference sequence). CDR3 length equals 15 residues. V shed 5 bases, J shed 0 bases, and the junction held 6 bases outside the gene matches. This chain's CDR3 is CASSRDGQGSYEQYF. CDR3 in DNA: TGTGCCAGTAGTCGGGATGGACAGGGCTCCTACGAGCAGTACTTC.

About this clone itself: Compared with germline, one end of the junction differs, possibly owing to a read error. V is TRBV7-7 and J is TRBJ2-7; D is possibly TRBD1 or TRBD2 (5 bases each). The germline V gene has CDR1 SSHAT and CDR2 FNYEAQ (reference sequence). The CDR3 covers 13 residues. In DNA, the CDR3 is TGTGCTAGCAGCTTAGCGCAGGGTAACGAGCAGTACTTC. This sequence encodes CASSLAQGNEQYF.

In regard to this clone: Within the sample, other DNA sequences also encode this same CDR3. The chain joins TRBV11-2 to TRBJ1-3; TRBD1 agrees at 7 bases. Looked up from germline, CDR1 is SGHAT and CDR2 is FQNNGV. There are 14 residues in the CDR3. The trim removed 4 bases at V and 5 bases at J, leaving 5 bases unmatched. The CDR3 DNA sequence: TGTGCCAGCAGCTCCAACAGGGGAAGAAACACCATATATTTT. The encoded protein is CASSSNRGRNTIYF.